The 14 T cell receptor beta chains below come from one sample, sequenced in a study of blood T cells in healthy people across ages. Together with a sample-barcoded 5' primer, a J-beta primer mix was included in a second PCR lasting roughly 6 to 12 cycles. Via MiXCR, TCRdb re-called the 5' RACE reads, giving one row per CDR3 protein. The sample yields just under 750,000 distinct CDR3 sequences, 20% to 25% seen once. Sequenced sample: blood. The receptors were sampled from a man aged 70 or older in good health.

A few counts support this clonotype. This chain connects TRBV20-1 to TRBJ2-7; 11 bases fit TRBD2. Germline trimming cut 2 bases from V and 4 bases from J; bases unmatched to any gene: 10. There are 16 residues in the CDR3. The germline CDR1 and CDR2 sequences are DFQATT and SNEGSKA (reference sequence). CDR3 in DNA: TGCAGTGCTAGATCCCCAGGTAGCGGGGGGGATTACGAGCAGTACTTC. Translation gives CSARSPGSGGDYEQYF.

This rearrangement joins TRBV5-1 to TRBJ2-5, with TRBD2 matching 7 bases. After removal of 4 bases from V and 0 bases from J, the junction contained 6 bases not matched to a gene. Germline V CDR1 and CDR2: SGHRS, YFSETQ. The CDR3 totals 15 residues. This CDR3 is CASSTMGGNQETQYF. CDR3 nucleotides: TGCGCCAGCAGCACCATGGGAGGGAACCAAGAGACCCAGTACTTC.

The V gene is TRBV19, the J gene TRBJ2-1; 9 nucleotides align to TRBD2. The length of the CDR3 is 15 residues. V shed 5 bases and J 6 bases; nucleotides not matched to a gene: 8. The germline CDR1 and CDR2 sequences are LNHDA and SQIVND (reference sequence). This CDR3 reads CASSAGGGAINEQFF. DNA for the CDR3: TGTGCCAGTAGTGCCGGCGGGGGGGCTATCAATGAGCAGTTCTTC. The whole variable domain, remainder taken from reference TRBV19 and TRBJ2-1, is DGGITQSPKYLFRKEGQNVTLSCEQNLNHDAMYWYRQDPGQGLRLIYYSQIVNDFQKGDIAEGYSVSREKKESFPLTVTSAQKNPTAFYLCASSAGGGAINEQFFGPGTRLTVL.

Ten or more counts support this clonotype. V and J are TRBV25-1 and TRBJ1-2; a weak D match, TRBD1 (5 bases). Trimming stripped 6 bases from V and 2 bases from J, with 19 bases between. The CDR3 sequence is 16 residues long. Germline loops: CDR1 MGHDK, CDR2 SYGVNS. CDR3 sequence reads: CASRAEAQAGNYGYTF. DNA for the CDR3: TGTGCCAGCAGAGCCGAGGCCCAGGCAGGGAACTATGGCTACACCTTC.

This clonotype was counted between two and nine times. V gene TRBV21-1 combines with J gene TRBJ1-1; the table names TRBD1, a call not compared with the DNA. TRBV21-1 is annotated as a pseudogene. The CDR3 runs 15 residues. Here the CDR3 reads CASSKGQGLDTEAFF. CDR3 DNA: TGTGCCAGCAGCAAGGGACAGGGACTTGACACTGAAGCTTTCTTT.

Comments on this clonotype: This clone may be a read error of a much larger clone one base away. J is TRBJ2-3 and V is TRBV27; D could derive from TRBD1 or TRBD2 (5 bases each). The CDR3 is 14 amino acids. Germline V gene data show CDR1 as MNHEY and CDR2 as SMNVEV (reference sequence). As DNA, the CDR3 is TGTGCCGGCAGTTTGGCCCTTGAGGGGACCGCGCAGTATTTT. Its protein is CAGSLALEGTAQYF.

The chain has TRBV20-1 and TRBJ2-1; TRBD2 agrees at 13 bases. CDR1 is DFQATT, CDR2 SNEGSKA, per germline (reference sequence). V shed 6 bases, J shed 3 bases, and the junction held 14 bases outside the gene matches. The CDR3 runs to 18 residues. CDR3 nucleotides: TGCAGTGCACGTGAGGTGGGACTAGCGGGATTTGACTACAATGAGCAGTTCTTC. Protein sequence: CSAREVGLAGFDYNEQFF.

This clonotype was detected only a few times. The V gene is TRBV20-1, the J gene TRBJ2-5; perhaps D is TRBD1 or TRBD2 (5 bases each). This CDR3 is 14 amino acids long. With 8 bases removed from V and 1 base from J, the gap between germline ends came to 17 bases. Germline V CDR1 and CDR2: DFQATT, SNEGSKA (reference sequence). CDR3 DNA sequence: TGCAGTTCACCGGGACGCCCGTTCCAAGAGACCCAGTACTTC. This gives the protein CSSPGRPFQETQYF.

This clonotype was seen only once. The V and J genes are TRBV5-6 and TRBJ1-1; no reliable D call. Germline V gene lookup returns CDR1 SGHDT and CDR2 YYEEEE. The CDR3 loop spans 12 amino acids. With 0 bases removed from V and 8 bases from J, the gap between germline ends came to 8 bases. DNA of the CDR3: TGTGCCAGCAGCTTGGATTCAGGCGAAGCTTTCTTT. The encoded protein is CASSLDSGEAFF.

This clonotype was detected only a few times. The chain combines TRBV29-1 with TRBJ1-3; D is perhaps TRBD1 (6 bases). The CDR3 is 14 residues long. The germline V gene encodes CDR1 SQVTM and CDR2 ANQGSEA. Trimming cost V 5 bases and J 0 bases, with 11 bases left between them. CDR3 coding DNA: TGCAGCGTTAAGGGGGGCAACTCTGGAAACACCATATATTTT. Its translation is CSVKGGNSGNTIYF.

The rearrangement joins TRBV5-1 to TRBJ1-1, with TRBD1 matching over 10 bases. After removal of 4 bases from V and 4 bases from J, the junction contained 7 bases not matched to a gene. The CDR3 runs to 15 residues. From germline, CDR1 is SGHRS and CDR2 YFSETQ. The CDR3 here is CASSTLGQGTTEAFF. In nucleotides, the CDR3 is TGCGCCAGCAGCACCCTGGGACAGGGGACCACTGAAGCTTTCTTT. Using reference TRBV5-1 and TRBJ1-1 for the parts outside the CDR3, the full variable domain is KAGVTQTPRYLIKTRGQQVTLSCSPISGHRSVSWYQQTPGQGLQFLFEYFSETQRNKGNFPGRFSGRQFSNSRSEMNVSTLELGDSALYLCASSTLGQGTTEAFFGQGTRLTVV.

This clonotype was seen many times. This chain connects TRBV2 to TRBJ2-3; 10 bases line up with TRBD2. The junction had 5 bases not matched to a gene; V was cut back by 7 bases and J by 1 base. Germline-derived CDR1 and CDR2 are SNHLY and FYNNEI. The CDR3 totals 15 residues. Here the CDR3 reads CASTLGTSGTDTQYF. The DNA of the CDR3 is TGTGCCAGCACTCTGGGGACTAGCGGCACAGATACGCAGTATTTT.

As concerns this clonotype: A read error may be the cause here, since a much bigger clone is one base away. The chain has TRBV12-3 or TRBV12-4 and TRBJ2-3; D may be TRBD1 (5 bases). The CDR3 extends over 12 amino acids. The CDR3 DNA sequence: TGTGCCAGCGCCCCCCGCACAGGTACGCAGTATTTT. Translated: CASAPRTGTQYF.

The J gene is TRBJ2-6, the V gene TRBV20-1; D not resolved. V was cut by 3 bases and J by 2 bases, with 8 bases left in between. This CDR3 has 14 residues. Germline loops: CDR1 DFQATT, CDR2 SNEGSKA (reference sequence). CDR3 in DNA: TGCAGTGCTAGTCCGAATACTGGGGCCAACGTCCTGACTTTC. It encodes CSASPNTGANVLTF.